This is a list of T cell receptor beta chains from one sample in a study of T cells in Graves' hyperthyroidism and ophthalmopathy. TCRdb called the multiplex PCR reads again in MiXCR, with one record for every CDR3 protein. Of fewer than 800,000 distinct CDR3 sequences detected, about 17% appear once; the ten largest clones hold around 7.7%. The sequencing input was blood. Receptor source: a man aged 18 to 29 with Graves' hyperthyroidism. The CDR3 runs from the conserved cysteine through the conserved F or W. The order of the fields is J gene, V gene, CDR3 protein.

J: TRBJ2-7; V: TRBV5-8; CDR3: CASSKGQPYEQYF
J: TRBJ2-7; V: TRBV20-1; CDR3: CSARDGASGTPYEQYF
J: TRBJ1-1; V: TRBV27; CDR3: CASSLTGIGVNTEAFF
J: TRBJ2-6; V: TRBV28; CDR3: CASSLSLGPRGANVLTF
J: TRBJ1-2; V: TRBV30; CDR3: CAWRATETAYGYTF
J: TRBJ1-1; V: TRBV12-3/TRBV12-4; CDR3: CASSLVGGTTEAFF
J: TRBJ2-7; V: TRBV9; CDR3: CASSDGRTYEQYF
J: TRBJ2-7; V: TRBV20-1; CDR3: CSAAGASGSSYEQYF
J: TRBJ2-6; V: TRBV14; CDR3: CASSPLFPGANVLTF
J: TRBJ1-5; V: TRBV27; CDR3: CASSEGGMRNQPQHF
J: TRBJ1-5; V: TRBV18; CDR3: CASSPGAGGQPQHF
J: TRBJ2-3; V: TRBV30; CDR3: CASDSLESADTQYF
J: TRBJ1-6; V: TRBV7-9; CDR3: CSSTDGTSYNSPLHF
J: TRBJ2-2; V: TRBV7-2; CDR3: CASRKTGDTGELFF
J: TRBJ2-7; V: TRBV6-1; CDR3: CASSLGLASYYEQYF
J: TRBJ2-7; V: TRBV28; CDR3: CASLGTDRHYEQYF
J: TRBJ2-5; V: TRBV19; CDR3: CASSIGGREQETQYF
J: TRBJ1-6; V: TRBV7-9; CDR3: CASSPESTRGSPLHF
J: TRBJ1-6; V: TRBV4-2; CDR3: CASSLGQGDESSPLHF
J: TRBJ2-5; V: TRBV6-2/TRBV6-3; CDR3: CASSYPPGQGLQETQYF
J: TRBJ1-5; V: TRBV15; CDR3: CATSRDAGSNQPQHF
J: TRBJ2-2; V: TRBV5-1; CDR3: CASSLDRGPIGTGELFF
J: TRBJ2-1; V: TRBV7-9; CDR3: CASSFPRDGRTSGRATYNEQFF
J: TRBJ2-5; V: TRBV18; CDR3: CASSPSAGQGAETQYF